Presented here are 23 T cell receptor beta chains from one specimen sequenced in a study of identical twins. TCRdb processed the 5' RACE reads anew with MiXCR; each CDR3 protein has one entry. The table includes 260,000 or so distinct CDR3 sequences, roughly 7.5% detected once. The sample was also linked to a second study, of yellow fever vaccine responses in identical twins.

The specimen sequenced was CD8+ T cells sorted from blood. These receptors were taken from a woman aged 18 to 35 in good health.

The chain links TRBV6-4 to TRBJ2-3; D is perhaps TRBD2 (5 bases). The CDR3 totals 14 residues. Germline lookup yields CDR1 MRHNA and CDR2 SNTAGT. V was trimmed by 2 bases and J by 4 bases, leaving 10 bases between them. The CDR3 sequence is CASSDGGSADTQYF. The DNA for the CDR3 is TGTGCCAGCAGTGACGGAGGTAGCGCAGATACGCAGTATTTT.

In the case of this clonotype: The germline gene is not matched at one end of the junction; a read error may be the cause. The chain employs TRBV20-1 and TRBJ1-6; 9 bases match TRBD1. Germline loops: CDR1 DFQATT, CDR2 SNEGSKA (reference sequence). CDR3 size: 17 residues. The CDR3 DNA reads as TGCTGTGCTAGAGATCTACAGGGGGCTACCTATAATTCACCCCTCCACTTT. Its translation: CCARDLQGATYNSPLHF.

This clonotype was observed a few times. V usage is TRBV19 and J usage is TRBJ2-7; D unclear. Between the trimmed V and J ends, which lost 3 bases and 1 base, there was a span of 10 bases. Germline V CDR1 and CDR2: LNHDA, SQIVND (reference sequence). There are 14 residues in the CDR3. The CDR3: CASSIGDFSYEQYF. The CDR3 DNA sequence: TGTGCCAGTAGTATCGGAGACTTTTCCTACGAGCAGTACTTC. The full variable domain, with the rest looked up from reference TRBV19 and TRBJ2-7, is DGGITQSPKYLFRKEGQNVTLSCEQNLNHDAMYWYRQDPGQGLRLIYYSQIVNDFQKGDIAEGYSVSREKKESFPLTVTSAQKNPTAFYLCASSIGDFSYEQYFGPGTRLTVT.

This clonotype has a handful of counts. V and J are TRBV20-1 and TRBJ2-5; a weak D match, TRBD2 (6 bases). Trimming shortened V by 4 bases and J by 5 bases, and 17 bases separated the two germline ends. CDR3 length: 14 residues. Germline loops: CDR1 DFQATT, CDR2 SNEGSKA (reference sequence). The CDR3 loop reads CSAKDGGGKETQYF. CDR3 nucleotides: TGCAGTGCTAAGGACGGGGGTGGTAAGGAGACCCAGTACTTC.

V and J are TRBV20-1 and TRBJ2-2; no clear D. Germline CDR1 and CDR2: DFQATT and SNEGSKA (reference sequence). Trimming cost V 3 bases and J 6 bases, with 8 bases left between them. The CDR3 covers 12 residues. The CDR3 protein is CSASPISGELFF. The CDR3 DNA reads as TGCAGTGCTAGCCCTATTTCCGGGGAGCTGTTTTTT.

This clonotype was detected a few times. The chain employs TRBV12-3 or TRBV12-4 and TRBJ2-2; 11 bases are a match to TRBD1. With V trimmed by 6 bases and J by 9 bases, 3 bases remained unmatched. This CDR3 is 13 amino acids long. CDR3 nucleotide sequence: TGTGCCAGCAGCCAGGACAGGGGGCGGGAGCTGTTTTTT. Translating gives CASSQDRGRELFF.

This clonotype appeared many times. The J gene is TRBJ2-2, the V gene TRBV5-1; D gene unclear. Trimming took off 1 base at V and 0 bases at J, with 7 bases between the two ends. The CDR3 length is 15 residues. Germline CDR1 reads SGHRS; CDR2 reads YFSETQ. Written as DNA, the CDR3 is TGCGCCAGCAGCTTGAGAGGCGCGAACACCGGGGAGCTGTTTTTT. Translation: CASSLRGANTGELFF. Together with reference TRBV5-1 and TRBJ2-2, the CDR3 gives the full variable domain: KAGVTQTPRYLIKTRGQQVTLSCSPISGHRSVSWYQQTPGQGLQFLFEYFSETQRNKGNFPGRFSGRQFSNSRSEMNVSTLELGDSALYLCASSLRGANTGELFFGEGSRLTVL.

The chain uses TRBV6-1 and TRBJ2-3; TRBD1 aligns across 7 bases. There are 15 residues in the CDR3. V dropped 7 bases and J dropped 6; count of bases not matched to a gene: 13. From germline, CDR1 is MNHNS and CDR2 SASEGT. CDR3: CASIGGEGAWDTQYF. The CDR3 DNA reads as TGTGCCAGCATCGGCGGAGAGGGGGCATGGGATACGCAGTATTTT.

The sample holds a few counts of this clonotype. The chain uses TRBV20-1 and TRBJ2-1; D is undetermined. The length of the CDR3 is 12 residues. Germline values: CDR1 DFQATT, CDR2 SNEGSKA (reference sequence). The V gene lost 3 bases and the J gene lost 8 bases, with 11 bases spanning the gap. CDR3 sequence reads: CSARERRYEQFF. In nucleotides, the CDR3 is TGCAGTGCTAGGGAACGACGGTATGAGCAGTTCTTC.

The chain is built from TRBV20-1 and TRBJ2-7, with 7 bases identical to TRBD1. Germline lookup yields CDR1 DFQATT and CDR2 SNEGSKA (reference sequence). The CDR3 loop spans 16 amino acids. After removal of 6 bases from V and 1 base from J, the junction contained 15 bases not matched to a gene. In DNA form, the CDR3 reads TGCAGTGCCATAGTCTTTACAGGGGCAACATCCTACGAGCAGTACTTC. This sequence encodes CSAIVFTGATSYEQYF.

This clonotype was counted at least ten times. CDR3 loop: CSARGGGHLVRSNQPQHF. Written as DNA, the CDR3 is TGCAGTGCTAGAGGAGGGGGCCATTTGGTCAGGAGCAATCAGCCCCAGCATTTT. V is TRBV20-1 and J is TRBJ1-5; the match to TRBD1 covers 7 bases. The germline V gene encodes CDR1 DFQATT and CDR2 SNEGSKA (reference sequence). The V gene end was trimmed by 1 base and the J gene end by 1 base; junction bases not matched to a gene: 13. The CDR3 is 18 residues long.

This chain links TRBV5-6 with TRBJ2-5; unclear D gene. Trimming took off 5 bases at V and 4 bases at J, with 9 bases between the two ends. CDR3 length equals 12 residues. Germline-derived CDR1 and CDR2 are SGHDT and YYEEEE. Here the CDR3 reads CASRKPPETQYF. The CDR3 DNA follows: TGTGCCAGCAGAAAGCCCCCAGAGACCCAGTACTTC.

This clonotype was found a few times. CDR3 sequence reads: CASSQIAGGLDEQFF. CDR3 coding DNA: TGCGCCAGCAGCCAAATAGCGGGAGGGTTGGATGAGCAGTTCTTC. The chain employs TRBV4-1 and TRBJ2-1; 11 bases match TRBD2. V dropped 2 bases and J dropped 8; count of bases not matched to a gene: 5. Per the germline V gene, CDR1 is MGHRA and CDR2 is YSYEKL. The CDR3 length is 15 residues.

The chain uses TRBV3-1 and TRBJ2-7; 8 positions match TRBD2. The junction had 11 bases not matched to a gene; V was cut back by 1 base and J by 0 bases. Germline lookup yields CDR1 LGHDT and CDR2 YNNKEL (reference sequence). This CDR3 is built from 18 residues. The CDR3 DNA is TGTGCCAGCAGCCAAGTTTATCGTAGCGGGACTAGCTCCTACGAGCAGTACTTC. It translates to CASSQVYRSGTSSYEQYF.

In its sample, this clonotype was seen a few times. The chain carries TRBV6-2 or TRBV6-3 and TRBJ2-7, with D possibly matching TRBD1 (6 bases). CDR3 length: 15 residues. Germline CDR1 is MNHEY and CDR2 is SVGEGT. V shed 5 bases and J shed 0 bases, with 14 bases lying between them. Here the CDR3 reads CASSTETGHSYEQYV. The CDR3 region has the DNA TGTGCCAGCAGTACGGAAACGGGACACTCCTACGAGCAGTACGTC.

This chain uses TRBV20-1 with TRBJ1-1, with no clear D. Germline CDR1 reads DFQATT; CDR2 reads SNEGSKA (reference sequence). CDR3 size: 13 residues. Trimming took off 0 bases at V and 7 bases at J, with 12 bases between the two ends. CDR3 sequence: CSARDRLNGEAFF. As DNA, the CDR3 is TGCAGTGCTAGAGATCGACTGAATGGTGAAGCTTTCTTT.

This clonotype was counted at least ten times. The gene calls are TRBV20-1 and TRBJ2-1; D is possibly TRBD2 (7 bases). This CDR3 has 17 residues. The V gene lost 3 bases and the J gene lost 4 bases, with 22 bases spanning the gap. The V gene's germline CDR1 is DFQATT and CDR2 SNEGSKA (reference sequence). For the CDR3, the DNA is TGCAGTGCTAGGATGGGTTGGGGGAGGGGGGCATACAATGAGCAGTTCTTC. It specifies CSARMGWGRGAYNEQFF.

The CDR3 bases are TGCGCCAGCAGCGAGATACAGGGGGACACTGAAGCTTTCTTT. Amino acids: CASSEIQGDTEAFF. V usage is TRBV5-1 and J usage is TRBJ1-1; TRBD1 agrees at 8 bases. Germline lookup yields CDR1 SGHRS and CDR2 YFSETQ. With 4 bases clipped from V and 3 bases from J, the junction kept 5 bases outside the gene matches. This CDR3 region has 14 residues.

This clonotype occurred a few times. The chain employs TRBV24-1 and TRBJ2-5, with D unclear. Germline CDR1 KGHDR, CDR2 SFDVKD. The CDR3 loop spans 13 amino acids. Trimming removed 1 base at V and 1 base at J, with 3 bases between. The CDR3 coding sequence is TGTGCCACCAGTGATTTTAGCCAAGAGACCCAGTACTTC. It is translated as CATSDFSQETQYF.

The rearrangement uses TRBV28 and TRBJ2-5; a weak D match, TRBD1 (6 bases). CDR1 MDHEN and CDR2 SYDVKM come from the germline V gene. CDR3 length: 17 residues. Trimming shortened V by 2 bases and J by 0 bases, and 16 bases separated the two germline ends. This chain's CDR3 is CASSLVGAAEYQETQYF. DNA for the CDR3: TGTGCCAGCAGTTTAGTGGGGGCAGCGGAGTACCAAGAGACCCAGTACTTC.

This clonotype was picked up many times. The chain uses TRBV6-1 and TRBJ2-1; 8 nucleotides agree with TRBD1. Looked up from germline, CDR1 is MNHNS and CDR2 is SASEGT. The CDR3 extends over 14 amino acids. The V segment lost 6 bases and the J segment 11 bases; nucleotides outside the gene matches: 12. The chain's CDR3 is CASRTGQVSLKQFF. The CDR3 DNA is TGTGCCAGCAGAACGGGACAGGTTAGTTTGAAGCAGTTCTTC.

The chain joins TRBV20-1 to TRBJ1-1; tentatively, D is TRBD1 (6 bases). Germline V gene data show CDR1 as DFQATT and CDR2 as SNEGSKA (reference sequence). This CDR3 is 12 amino acids long. V lost 6 bases to trimming and J lost 1 base, with 9 bases between them. The CDR3 reads CSAGTPNTEAFF. CDR3 bases: TGCAGTGCCGGGACACCGAACACTGAAGCTTTCTTT.

In its sample, this clonotype was seen a few times. This chain uses TRBV3-1 with TRBJ1-1; 9 bases match TRBD1. Trimming cost V 4 bases and J 5 bases; bases outside gene matches: 8. This CDR3 has 15 amino acids. The germline V gene has CDR1 LGHDT and CDR2 YNNKEL (reference sequence). CDR3 protein: CASSRPGTGNTEAFF. CDR3 bases: TGTGCCAGCAGCCGACCCGGGACAGGGAATACTGAAGCTTTCTTT.